This T cell receptor (beta chain) derives from a study of Graves' ophthalmopathy and Graves' hyperthyroidism. Amplified material comprised TCR beta CDR3 regions derived from RNA transcripts. RT-PCR in the first round used HTBI primers; a second-round multiplex PCR followed. TCRdb fed the multiplex PCR reads into MiXCR, producing one record per CDR3 protein. The table shows around 400,000 distinct CDR3 sequences, with 15% to 20% occurring only once. CDR1 and CDR2 from the germline V gene are SGHDN and FVKESK. Trimming left V 0 bases short and J 2 bases short, with 13 bases between. The CDR3 contains 16 residues. Many counts were recorded for this clonotype.

V and J are TRBV14 and TRBJ2-5, with D maybe TRBD1 (5 bases). The sequenced sample consisted of peripheral blood. This clonotype was sampled from a woman between 18 and 29 years old with Graves' ophthalmopathy. The CDR3 region is CASSQEGRARQETQYF. DNA of the CDR3: TGTGCCAGCAGCCAAGAGGGCAGGGCTCGGCAAGAGACCCAGTACTTC.